This record covers a single T cell receptor beta chain. What it binds is unknown. This entry belongs to a study of graft-versus-host responses after intestinal transplantation. Points from the study as a whole: The marrow of recipients harbored GvH clones, and ileum or blood showed some of them first.

TCRdb's copy holds only in-frame clones and misses some; the assay was immunoSEQ multiplex PCR. The sample holds 30,000 to 40,000 clones; around four fifths are singletons and the top ten take roughly 3.6%. The germline V gene has CDR1 SGHRS and CDR2 YFSETQ. The CDR3 runs 20 residues. V dropped 4 bases and J dropped 4; count of bases not matched to a gene: 22. The sample here was PBMCs, taken about 38 months after transplant. This chain links TRBV5-1 with TRBJ2-3; TRBD2 matches at 9 bases. This receptor was identified in a human patient who received an intestinal transplant, so some T cells may come from the graft donor. The CDR3 nucleotides are TGCGCCAGCAGCCCCCCCTCTGCAGGGGCTAGCGGGGCAGGTTCAGATACGCAGTATTTT. Translation: CASSPPSAGASGAGSDTQYF.